Below are 7 T cell receptor beta chains sequenced from a single sample in a study of human T cells and chemical hapten exposure. TCRdb ran MiXCR on the RACE reads and lists one entry per CDR3 protein. The sample lists some 65,000 distinct CDR3 sequences, approximately 6.5% occurring once. Time point in this sample: healthy volunteer bleed at 6 weeks. Total RNA extraction was carried out from unfractionated whole blood. Sequenced material: whole blood. Source of these receptors: a female donor in good health. Some clones in this sample may be carry-over from other donors' samples.

This clonotype was recorded a few times. This chain joins TRBV27 and TRBJ2-2; 9 bases match TRBD2. Germline values: CDR1 MNHEY, CDR2 SMNVEV (reference sequence). This CDR3 is 16 amino acids long. The J segment lost 1 base and the V segment lost 2 bases, leaving 2 bases of the junction unmatched. The CDR3 spells CASSLLAGKNTGELFF. CDR3 DNA sequence: TGTGCCAGCAGTTTACTAGCGGGAAAGAACACCGGGGAGCTGTTTTTT.

This clonotype was seen a few times. The chain links TRBV7-9 to TRBJ1-3; possible D gene TRBD1, 5 bases. Trimming took off 0 bases at V and 2 bases at J, with 8 bases between the two ends. The CDR3 has 15 residues. Germline V gene sequence: CDR1 SEHNR, CDR2 FQNEAQ (reference sequence). The CDR3 region is CASSLAQGAGNTIYF. DNA for the CDR3: TGTGCCAGCAGCTTAGCGCAAGGGGCTGGAAACACCATATATTTT.

The chain combines TRBV6-6 with TRBJ2-7, with 7 positions matching TRBD1. Unmatched junction bases numbered 13, after V lost 5 bases and J lost 0 bases. Germline V CDR1 and CDR2: MNHNY, SVGAGI (reference sequence). This CDR3 spans 17 amino acids. This chain's CDR3 is CASSHPARQGSSYEQYF. The CDR3 DNA reads as TGTGCCAGCAGTCACCCCGCTCGACAGGGAAGCTCCTACGAGCAGTACTTC.

There are many counts of this clonotype. The CDR3 sequence is CASGSQLLNEKLFF. CDR3 sequence (DNA): TGTGCCAGCGGTTCACAGTTGCTTAATGAAAAACTGTTTTTT. V usage is TRBV12-3 or TRBV12-4 and J usage is TRBJ1-4; D not resolved. V was shortened by 8 bases and J by 4 bases, with 14 bases between the two germline ends. This CDR3 has 14 amino acids.

This clonotype was detected many times. The chain employs TRBV29-1 and TRBJ1-1, with a weak D call TRBD1 (5 bases). The CDR3 length is 13 residues. In germline, CDR1 is SQVTM, CDR2 ANQGSEA. The ends were cut back, 7 bases at V and 0 bases at J, with 12 bases in the middle. CDR3 DNA: TGCAGCGCTGGGACGAAGATGAACACTGAAGCTTTCTTT. Translation gives CSAGTKMNTEAFF.

There are many counts of this clonotype. The chain joins TRBV7-9 to TRBJ2-5; a possible D gene is TRBD2 (5 bases). Between the trimmed V and J ends, which lost 5 bases and 1 base, there was a span of 11 bases. This CDR3 comprises 14 residues. CDR1 and CDR2 from the germline V gene are SEHNR and FQNEAQ (reference sequence). DNA for the CDR3: TGTGCCAGCAGCGAACTAGGACGCCAAGAGACCCAGTACTTC. It is translated as CASSELGRQETQYF.

This clonotype was counted ten times or more. V and J are TRBV20-1 and TRBJ2-1; TRBD2 matches at 8 bases. There are 18 residues in the CDR3. Germline V gene lookup returns CDR1 DFQATT and CDR2 SNEGSKA (reference sequence). V shed 2 bases and J 0 bases; nucleotides not matched to a gene: 12. The CDR3 DNA sequence: TGCAGTGCTAGACTGTCTCTAGCGGGCCCGAGCTCCTACAATGAGCAGTTCTTC. Its protein product is CSARLSLAGPSSYNEQFF.